Included here is one TCR beta chain sequence, with context. The primer mix had 60 Vbeta and 13 Jbeta primers. Per the authors' pipeline: Later work found 80 million to 85 million unique TCR beta chains, with approximately 12 million shared. Profiling relied on immunoSEQ multiplex PCR, and the TCRdb table lists in-frame clones only, not all of them. V and J calls and clone size are copied from that table; D and trimming were computed from the DNA. The sample comprises around 65,000 clones, 85% of which are singletons, and 9.5% to 12% rests with the top ten. Per the germline V gene, CDR1 is SGHTA and CDR2 is FQGNSA. The ends were cut back, 5 bases at V and 1 base at J, with 11 bases in the middle. CDR3 length: 15 amino acids. These data originate in a study of cytomegalovirus exposure and HLA in healthy donors.

The sequence was obtained from a female donor in good health and CMV-seronegative. What was sequenced was PBMCs. The genes are TRBV7-2 and TRBJ2-2; a possible D gene is TRBD2 (5 bases). The CDR3, as DNA: TGTGCCAGCAGCCCCGGACTGGTGAACACCGGGGAGCTGTTTTTT. Its protein is CASSPGLVNTGELFF.